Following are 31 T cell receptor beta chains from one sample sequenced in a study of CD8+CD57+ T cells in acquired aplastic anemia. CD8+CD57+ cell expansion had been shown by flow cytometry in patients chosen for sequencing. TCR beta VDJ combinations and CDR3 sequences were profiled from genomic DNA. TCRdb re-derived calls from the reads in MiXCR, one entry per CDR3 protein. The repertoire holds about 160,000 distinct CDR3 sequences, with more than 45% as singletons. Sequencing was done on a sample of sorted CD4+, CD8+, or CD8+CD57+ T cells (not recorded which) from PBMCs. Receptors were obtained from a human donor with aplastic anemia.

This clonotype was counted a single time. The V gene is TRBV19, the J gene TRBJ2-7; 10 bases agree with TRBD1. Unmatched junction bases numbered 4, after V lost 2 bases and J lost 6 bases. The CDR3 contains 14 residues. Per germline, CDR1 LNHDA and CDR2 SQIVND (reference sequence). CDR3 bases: TGTGCCAGTAGTATAAGGACAGGGGGAGGCGAGCAGTACTTC. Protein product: CASSIRTGGGEQYF.

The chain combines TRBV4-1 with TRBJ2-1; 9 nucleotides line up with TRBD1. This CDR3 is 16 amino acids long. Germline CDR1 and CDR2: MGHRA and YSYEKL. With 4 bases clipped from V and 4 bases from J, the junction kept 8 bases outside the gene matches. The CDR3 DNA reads TGCGCCAGCAGCCGTTCACAGGGGGCCACATACAATGAGCAGTTCTTC. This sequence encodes CASSRSQGATYNEQFF.

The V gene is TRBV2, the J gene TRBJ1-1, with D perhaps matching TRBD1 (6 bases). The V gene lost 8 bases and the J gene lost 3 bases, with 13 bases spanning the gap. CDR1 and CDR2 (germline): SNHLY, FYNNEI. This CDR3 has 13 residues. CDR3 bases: TGTGCCAGCTACCAGGGGAGCGACACTGAAGCTTTCTTT. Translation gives CASYQGSDTEAFF.

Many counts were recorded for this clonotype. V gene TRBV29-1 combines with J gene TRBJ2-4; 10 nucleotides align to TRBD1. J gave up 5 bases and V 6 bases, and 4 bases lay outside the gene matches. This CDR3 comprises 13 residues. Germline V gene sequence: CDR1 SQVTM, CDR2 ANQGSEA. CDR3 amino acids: CSVTGTGENIQYF. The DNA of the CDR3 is TGCAGCGTCACCGGGACAGGGGAAAACATTCAGTACTTC.

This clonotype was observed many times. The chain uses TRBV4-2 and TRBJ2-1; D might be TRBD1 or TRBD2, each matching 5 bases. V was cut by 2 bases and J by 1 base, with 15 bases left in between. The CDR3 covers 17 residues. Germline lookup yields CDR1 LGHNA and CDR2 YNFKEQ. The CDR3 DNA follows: TGTGCCAGCAGCCAATCCCCAGGGACCACATCCTACAATGAGCAGTTCTTC. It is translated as CASSQSPGTTSYNEQFF.

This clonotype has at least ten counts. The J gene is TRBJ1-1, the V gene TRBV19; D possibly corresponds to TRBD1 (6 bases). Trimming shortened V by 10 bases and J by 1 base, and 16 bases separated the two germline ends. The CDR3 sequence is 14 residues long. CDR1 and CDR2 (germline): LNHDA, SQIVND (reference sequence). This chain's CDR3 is CATRWDKRNTEAFF. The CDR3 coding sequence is TGTGCCACCCGATGGGACAAACGGAACACTGAAGCTTTCTTT. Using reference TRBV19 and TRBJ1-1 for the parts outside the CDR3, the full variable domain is DGGITQSPKYLFRKEGQNVTLSCEQNLNHDAMYWYRQDPGQGLRLIYYSQIVNDFQKGDIAEGYSVSREKKESFPLTVTSAQKNPTAFYLCATRWDKRNTEAFFGQGTRLTVV.

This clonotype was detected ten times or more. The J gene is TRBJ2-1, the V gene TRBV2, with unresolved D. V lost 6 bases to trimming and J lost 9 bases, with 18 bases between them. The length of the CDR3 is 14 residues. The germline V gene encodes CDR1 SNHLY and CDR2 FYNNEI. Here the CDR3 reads CASSQVASSGEQFF. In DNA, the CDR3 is TGTGCCAGCAGCCAGGTGGCCTCCAGTGGTGAGCAGTTCTTC.

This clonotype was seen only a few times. CDR3 bases: TGTGCCAGCAGTTTGATAGCGGGAGCTTACACAGATACGCAGTATTTT. Translated, it gives CASSLIAGAYTDTQYF. This chain links TRBV27 with TRBJ2-3; 9 nucleotides agree with TRBD2. Germline-derived CDR1 and CDR2 are MNHEY and SMNVEV (reference sequence). The length of the CDR3 is 16 residues. The V and J ends lost 3 bases and 2 bases, in that order; junction bases with no gene match: 6.

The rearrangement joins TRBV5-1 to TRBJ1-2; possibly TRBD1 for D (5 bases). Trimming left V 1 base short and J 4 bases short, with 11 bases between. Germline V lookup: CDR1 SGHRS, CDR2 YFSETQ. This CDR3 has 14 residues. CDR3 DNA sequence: TGCGCCAGCAGCTTGCAGACAGAGACCTATGGCTACACCTTC. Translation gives CASSLQTETYGYTF.

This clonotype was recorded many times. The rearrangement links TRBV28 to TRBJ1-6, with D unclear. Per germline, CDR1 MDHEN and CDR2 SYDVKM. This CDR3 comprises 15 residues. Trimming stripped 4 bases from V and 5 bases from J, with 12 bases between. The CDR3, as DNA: TGTGCCAGCAGTTCCACCGGGCAGGATAATTCACCCCTCCACTTT. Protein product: CASSSTGQDNSPLHF.

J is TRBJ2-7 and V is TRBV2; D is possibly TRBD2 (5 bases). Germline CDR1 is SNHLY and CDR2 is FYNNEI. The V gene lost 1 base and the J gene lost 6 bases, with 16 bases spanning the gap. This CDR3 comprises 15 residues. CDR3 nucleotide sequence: TGTGCCAGCAGTGAAGGTCTAGCAGCCGTGGCCGAGCAGTACTTC. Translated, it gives CASSEGLAAVAEQYF. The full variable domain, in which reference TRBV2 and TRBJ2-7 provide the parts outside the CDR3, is EPEVTQTPSHQVTQMGQEVILRCVPISNHLYFYWYRQILGQKVEFLVSFYNNEISEKSEIFDDQFSVERPDGSNFTLKIRSTKLEDSAMYFCASSEGLAAVAEQYFGPGTRLTVT.

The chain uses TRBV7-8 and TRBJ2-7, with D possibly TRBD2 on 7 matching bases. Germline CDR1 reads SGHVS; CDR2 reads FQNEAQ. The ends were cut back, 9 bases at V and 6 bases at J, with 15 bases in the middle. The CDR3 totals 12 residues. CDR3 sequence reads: CASTPGEGEQYF. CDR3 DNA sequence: TGTGCCAGTACACCAGGGGAGGGCGAGCAGTACTTC.

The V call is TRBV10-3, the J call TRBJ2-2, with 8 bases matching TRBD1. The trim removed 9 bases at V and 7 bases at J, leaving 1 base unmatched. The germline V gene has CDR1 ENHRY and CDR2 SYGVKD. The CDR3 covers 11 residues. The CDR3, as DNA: TGTGCCATAGGACAGGGCGGGGAGCTGTTTTTT. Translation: CAIGQGGELFF.

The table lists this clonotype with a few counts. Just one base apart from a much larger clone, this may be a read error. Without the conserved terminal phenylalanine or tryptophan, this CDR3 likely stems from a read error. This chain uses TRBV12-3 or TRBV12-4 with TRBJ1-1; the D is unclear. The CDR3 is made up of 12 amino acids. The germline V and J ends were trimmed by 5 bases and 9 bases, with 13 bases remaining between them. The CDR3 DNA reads TGTGCCAGCAGTCTTGAGGACGGGAAAGCTTTCCTT. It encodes CASSLEDGKAFL.

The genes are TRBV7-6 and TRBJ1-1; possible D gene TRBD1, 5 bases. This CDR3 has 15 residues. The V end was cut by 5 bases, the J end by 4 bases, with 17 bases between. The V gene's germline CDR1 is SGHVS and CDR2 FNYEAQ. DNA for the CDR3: TGTGCCAGCAGCCACCCCCTAGGGGATAGCACTGAAGCTTTCTTT. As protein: CASSHPLGDSTEAFF.

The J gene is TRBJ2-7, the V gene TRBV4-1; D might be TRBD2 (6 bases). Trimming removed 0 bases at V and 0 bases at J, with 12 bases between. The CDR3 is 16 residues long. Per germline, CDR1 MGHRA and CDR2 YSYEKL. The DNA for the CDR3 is TGCGCCAGCAGCCAAGACTCACTAGCCAGCTCCTACGAGCAGTACTTC. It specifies CASSQDSLASSYEQYF.

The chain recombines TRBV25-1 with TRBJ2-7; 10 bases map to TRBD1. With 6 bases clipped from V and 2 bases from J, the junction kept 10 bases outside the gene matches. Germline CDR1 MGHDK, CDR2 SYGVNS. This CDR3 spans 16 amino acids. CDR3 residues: CASSPLSGTGAYEQYF. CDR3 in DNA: TGTGCCAGCAGCCCTCTCTCCGGGACAGGGGCCTACGAGCAGTACTTC.

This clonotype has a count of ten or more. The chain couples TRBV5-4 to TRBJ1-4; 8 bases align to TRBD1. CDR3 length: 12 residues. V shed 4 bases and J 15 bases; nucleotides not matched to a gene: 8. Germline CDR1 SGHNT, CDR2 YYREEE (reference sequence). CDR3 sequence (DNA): TGTGCCAGCAGCCTAGACCGGGACAGGTTGTTTTTT. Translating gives CASSLDRDRLFF.

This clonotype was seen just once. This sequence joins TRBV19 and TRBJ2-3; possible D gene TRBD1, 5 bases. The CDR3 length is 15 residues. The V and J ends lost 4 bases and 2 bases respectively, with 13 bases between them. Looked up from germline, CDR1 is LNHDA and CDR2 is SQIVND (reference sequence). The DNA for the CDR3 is TGTGCCAGTAGTAAAGGAACAGGTAACACAGATACGCAGTATTTT. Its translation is CASSKGTGNTDTQYF. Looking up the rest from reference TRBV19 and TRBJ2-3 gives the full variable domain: DGGITQSPKYLFRKEGQNVTLSCEQNLNHDAMYWYRQDPGQGLRLIYYSQIVNDFQKGDIAEGYSVSREKKESFPLTVTSAQKNPTAFYLCASSKGTGNTDTQYFGPGTRLTVL.

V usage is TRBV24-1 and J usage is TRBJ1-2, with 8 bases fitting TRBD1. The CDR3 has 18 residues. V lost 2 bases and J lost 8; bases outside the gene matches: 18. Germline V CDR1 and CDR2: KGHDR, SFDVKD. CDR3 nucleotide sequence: TGTGCCACCAGTGATTCCCCGGGACAGGAGAGGGGATATGGGGGCTACACCTTC. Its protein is CATSDSPGQERGYGGYTF.

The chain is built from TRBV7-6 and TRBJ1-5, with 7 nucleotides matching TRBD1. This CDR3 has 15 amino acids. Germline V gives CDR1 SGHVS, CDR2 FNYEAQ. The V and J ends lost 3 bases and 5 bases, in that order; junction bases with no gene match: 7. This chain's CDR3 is CASSFGQAMDQPQHF. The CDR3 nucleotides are TGTGCCAGCAGCTTCGGACAGGCTATGGATCAGCCCCAGCATTTT.

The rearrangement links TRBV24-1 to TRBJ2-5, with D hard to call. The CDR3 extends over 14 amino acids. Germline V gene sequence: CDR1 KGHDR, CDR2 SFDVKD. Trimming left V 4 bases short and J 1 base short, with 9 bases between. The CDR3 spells CATSEAATQETQYF. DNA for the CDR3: TGTGCCACCAGTGAGGCAGCCACCCAAGAGACCCAGTACTTC.

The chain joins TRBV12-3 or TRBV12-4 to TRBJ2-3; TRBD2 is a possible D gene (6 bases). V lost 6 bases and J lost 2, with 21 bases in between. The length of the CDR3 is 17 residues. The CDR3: CASSSRGTPRDTDTQYF. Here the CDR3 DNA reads TGTGCCAGCAGCTCCCGAGGGACTCCGAGGGACACAGATACGCAGTATTTT.

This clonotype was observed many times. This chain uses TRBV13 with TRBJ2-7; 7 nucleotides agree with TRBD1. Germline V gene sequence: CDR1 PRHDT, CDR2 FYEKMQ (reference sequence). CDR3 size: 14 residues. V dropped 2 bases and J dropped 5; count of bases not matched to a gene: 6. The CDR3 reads CASSLTPRGNEQYF. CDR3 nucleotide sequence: TGTGCCAGCAGCTTAACCCCCAGGGGGAACGAGCAGTACTTC.

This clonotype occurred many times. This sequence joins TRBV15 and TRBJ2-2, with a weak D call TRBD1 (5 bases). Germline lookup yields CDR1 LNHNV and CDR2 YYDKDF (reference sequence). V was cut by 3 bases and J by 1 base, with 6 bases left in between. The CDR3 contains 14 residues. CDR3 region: CATSSGQNTGELFF. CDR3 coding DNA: TGTGCCACCAGCAGTGGACAGAACACCGGGGAGCTGTTTTTT.

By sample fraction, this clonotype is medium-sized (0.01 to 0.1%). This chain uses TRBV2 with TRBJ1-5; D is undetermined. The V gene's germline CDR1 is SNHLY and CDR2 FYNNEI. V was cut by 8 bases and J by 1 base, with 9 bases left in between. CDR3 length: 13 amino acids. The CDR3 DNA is TGTGCCAGCTGCCTACAGAGCAATCAGCCCCAGCATTTT. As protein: CASCLQSNQPQHF.

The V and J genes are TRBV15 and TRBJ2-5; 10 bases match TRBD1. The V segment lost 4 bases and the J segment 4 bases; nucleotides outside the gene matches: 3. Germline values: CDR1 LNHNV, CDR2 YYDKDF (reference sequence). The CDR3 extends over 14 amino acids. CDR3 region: CATSTRTGGETQYF. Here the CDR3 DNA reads TGTGCCACCAGCACAAGGACAGGGGGAGAGACCCAGTACTTC.

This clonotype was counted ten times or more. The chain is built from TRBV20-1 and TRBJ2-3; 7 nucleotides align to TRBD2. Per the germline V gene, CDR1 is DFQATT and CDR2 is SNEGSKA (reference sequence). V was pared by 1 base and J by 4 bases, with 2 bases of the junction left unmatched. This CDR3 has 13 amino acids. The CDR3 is CSARVGGADTQYF. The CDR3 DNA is TGCAGTGCTAGAGTGGGGGGGGCAGATACGCAGTATTTT.

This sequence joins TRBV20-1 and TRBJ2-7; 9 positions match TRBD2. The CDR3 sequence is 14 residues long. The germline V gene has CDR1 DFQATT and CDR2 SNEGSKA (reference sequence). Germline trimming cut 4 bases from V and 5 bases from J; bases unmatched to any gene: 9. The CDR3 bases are TGCAGTGCTACCCATAGCGGGAGTGTCGACGAGCAGTACTTC. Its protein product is CSATHSGSVDEQYF.

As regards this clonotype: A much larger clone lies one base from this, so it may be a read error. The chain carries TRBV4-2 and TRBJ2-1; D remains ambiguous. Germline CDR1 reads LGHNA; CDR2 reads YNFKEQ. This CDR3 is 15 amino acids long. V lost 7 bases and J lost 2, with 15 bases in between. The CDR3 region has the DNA TGTGCCAGCACCCCACCCCTAAGCCCCTACAATGAGCAGTTCTTC. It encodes CASTPPLSPYNEQFF.

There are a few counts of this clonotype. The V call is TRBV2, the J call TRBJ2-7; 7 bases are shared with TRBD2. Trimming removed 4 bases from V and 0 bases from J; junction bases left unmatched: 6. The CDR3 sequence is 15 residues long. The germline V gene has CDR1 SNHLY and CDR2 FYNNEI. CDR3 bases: TGTGCCAGCAGTGGGCTCGGGAGGAGCTCCTACGAGCAGTACTTC. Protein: CASSGLGRSSYEQYF.